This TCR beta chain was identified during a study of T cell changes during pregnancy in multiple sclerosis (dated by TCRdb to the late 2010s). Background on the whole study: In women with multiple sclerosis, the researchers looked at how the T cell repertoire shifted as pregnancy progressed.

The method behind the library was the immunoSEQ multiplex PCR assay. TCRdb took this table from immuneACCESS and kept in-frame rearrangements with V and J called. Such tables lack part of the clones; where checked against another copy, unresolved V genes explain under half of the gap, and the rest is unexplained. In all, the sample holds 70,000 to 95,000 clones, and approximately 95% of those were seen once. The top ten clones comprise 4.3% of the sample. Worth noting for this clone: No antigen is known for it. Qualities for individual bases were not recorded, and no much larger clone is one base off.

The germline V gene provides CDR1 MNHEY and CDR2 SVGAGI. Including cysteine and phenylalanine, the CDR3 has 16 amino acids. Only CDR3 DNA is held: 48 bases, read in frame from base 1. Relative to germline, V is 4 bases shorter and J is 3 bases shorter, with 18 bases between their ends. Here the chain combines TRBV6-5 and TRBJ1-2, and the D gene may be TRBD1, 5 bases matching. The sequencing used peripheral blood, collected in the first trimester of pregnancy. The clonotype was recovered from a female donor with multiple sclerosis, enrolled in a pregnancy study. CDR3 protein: CASSLHQLRGDYGYTF. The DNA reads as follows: TGTGCCAGCAGTTTACACCAACTAAGGGGTGACTATGGCTACACCTTC.